This T cell receptor beta chain was sequenced for a study of blood T cell repertoires in COVID-19. For the study at large: In each case, the material was cDNA or gDNA derived from T cells, B-cell-depleted T cells, or PBMCs.

Study processing details: The authors estimated nucleated cell counts from reference gene primer amplification. Sequencing was performed with immunoSEQ multiplex PCR; in TCRdb, only in-frame clones are kept and a portion is missing. The DNA was the basis for D and trimming; V, J and clone size are from that table. The sample has under 450,000 clones; about 91% are singletons. Recruited during active infection, patients (from Seattle) were subsequently followed longitudinally. Trimming removed 3 bases at V and 1 base at J, with 9 bases between. The germline V gene has CDR1 MDHEN and CDR2 SYDVKM. CDR3 length equals 14 residues.

The chain carries TRBV28 and TRBJ2-5; D remains unclear. Sequencing was performed on peripheral blood. The clonotype was recovered from a woman in her 50s with COVID-19, enrolled during active disease. The CDR3 coding sequence is TGTGCCAGCAGTTTGCGGCAGACCCAAGAGACCCAGTACTTC. It translates to CASSLRQTQETQYF.